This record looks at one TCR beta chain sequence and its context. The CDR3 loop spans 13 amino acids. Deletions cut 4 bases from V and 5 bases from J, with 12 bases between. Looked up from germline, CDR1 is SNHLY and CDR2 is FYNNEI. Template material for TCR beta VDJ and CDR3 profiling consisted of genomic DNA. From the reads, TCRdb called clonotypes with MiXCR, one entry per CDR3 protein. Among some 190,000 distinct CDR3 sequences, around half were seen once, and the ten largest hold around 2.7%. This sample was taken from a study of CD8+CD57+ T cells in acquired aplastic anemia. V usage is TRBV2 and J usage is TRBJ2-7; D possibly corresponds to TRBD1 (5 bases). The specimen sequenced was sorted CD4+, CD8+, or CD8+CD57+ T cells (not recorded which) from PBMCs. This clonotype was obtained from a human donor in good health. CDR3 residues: CASSVSRAHEQYF. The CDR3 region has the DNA TGTGCCAGCAGTGTATCCAGGGCCCACGAGCAGTACTTC.